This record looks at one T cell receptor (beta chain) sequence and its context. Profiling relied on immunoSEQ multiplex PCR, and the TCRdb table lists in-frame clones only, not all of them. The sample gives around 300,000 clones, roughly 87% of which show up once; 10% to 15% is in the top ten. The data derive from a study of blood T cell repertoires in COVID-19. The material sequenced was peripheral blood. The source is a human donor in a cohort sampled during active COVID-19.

CDR3 bases: TGTGCCAGCAGCTTTCTTCCACAACAGGGGGCTCTCTACGAGCAGTACTTC. As protein: CASSFLPQQGALYEQYF. V gene TRBV5-5 combines with J gene TRBJ2-7, with 9 bases identical to TRBD1. The V segment lost 2 bases and the J segment 3 bases; nucleotides outside the gene matches: 12. The CDR3 consists of 17 residues. Germline CDR1 is SGHKS and CDR2 is YYEKEE (reference sequence).